A selection of T cell receptor beta chains follows, all from one sample in a study of blood T cell repertoires in COVID-19. Data came from immunoSEQ multiplex PCR; TCRdb stores just in-frame clones and leaves some out. The data contain around 230,000 clones, about 80% of them singletons. The sample taken for sequencing was peripheral blood. Every receptor here comes from a woman of 80 years or more with acute or convalescent COVID-19. CDR3s include the opening cysteine and the closing phenylalanine or tryptophan. D genes are given only for firm matches. Where a row states a size, it is once, few, many or the class of an expanded clone; other rows omit it.

D | size | J | V | length | DNA | CDR3
- | - | TRBJ2-5 | TRBV11-2 | 16 | TGTGCCAGCAGCTTGAGTGGACAAAGGAAGCAAGAGACCCAGTACTTC | CASSLSGQRKQETQYF
TRBD2 | - | TRBJ2-1 | TRBV24-1 | 17 | TGTGCCACCAGTGTCCCCGGGACTAGCGGTACCTACAATGAGCAGTTCTTC | CATSVPGTSGTYNEQFF
- | once | TRBJ1-2 | TRBV7-2 | 13 | TGTGCCAGCAGCTTAGAACAGGCATATGGCTACACCTTC | CASSLEQAYGYTF
- | - | TRBJ2-1 | TRBV29-1 | 11 | TGCAGCGGCAGAGGAGGCAATGAGCAGTTCTTC | CSGRGGNEQFF
TRBD1 | - | TRBJ1-5 | TRBV19 | 15 | TGTGCCAGTAGTCCGGGGACAGCTGTTTATCAGCCCCAGCATTTT | CASSPGTAVYQPQHF
- | - | TRBJ2-3 | TRBV9 | 13 | TGTGCCAGCAGCGTAGCAGGCACAGATACGCAGTATTTT | CASSVAGTDTQYF
- | - | TRBJ1-6 | TRBV5-1 | 15 | TGCGCCAGCAGCTCATTAGGGGAGGGTAGAGCACCCCTCCACTTT | CASSSLGEGRAPLHF
TRBD1 | - | TRBJ2-2 | TRBV19 | 15 | TGTGCCAGTAGTATGGACAGGGATGGCACCGGGGAGCTGTTTTTT | CASSMDRDGTGELFF
- | - | TRBJ1-5 | TRBV23-1 | 15 | TGCGCCAGCAGTCAATCGAACAAATTTAATCAGCCCCAGCATTTT | CASSQSNKFNQPQHF
- | - | TRBJ2-2 | TRBV4-2 | 17 | TGTGCCAGCAGCCAAGGAGGACGCGGGGGCTCCCCCGGGGAGCTGTTTTTT | CASSQGGRGGSPGELFF
- | - | TRBJ2-1 | TRBV24-1 | 14 | TGTGCCACCAGTGACCGAGCGGCCTACAATGAGCAGTTCTTC | CATSDRAAYNEQFF
TRBD1 | - | TRBJ2-7 | TRBV2 | 14 | TGTGCCAGCAGTGTAGGACAGGGTGCCTACGAGCAGTACTTC | CASSVGQGAYEQYF
- | - | TRBJ1-4 | TRBV19 | 17 | TGTGCCAGTAGTATATCGGGCAGGGGCGCTTCTAATGAAAAACTGTTTTTT | CASSISGRGASNEKLFF
- | - | TRBJ2-7 | TRBV7-6 | 14 | TGTGCCAGCAGCTTAGCCGCGACAGGATACGAGCAGTACTTC | CASSLAATGYEQYF
- | - | TRBJ2-6 | TRBV11-1 | 15 | TGTGCCAGCAGCTTAGCCGGGACTGGGGCCAACGTCCTGACTTTC | CASSLAGTGANVLTF